Listed below are T cell receptor beta chains from one sample, sequenced in a study of T cell responses to AZD1222 COVID-19 vaccine. The method was immunoSEQ multiplex PCR; TCRdb's version includes in-frame clones alone and lacks a portion of them. This table holds approximately 200,000 clones, around 92% found once. The sample in question was peripheral blood, obtained on day 0 of AZD1222 vaccination. The receptors shown here come from an adult in good health. CDR3s include the opening cysteine and the closing phenylalanine or tryptophan.

v_call cdr3_aa
TRBV29-1 CSVAVLASRETQYF
TRBV29-1 CSVALGGTSYNEQFF
TRBV4-3 CASSQRVAGEGSGANVLTF
TRBV13 CASSLTAYEQYF
TRBV2 CASSEVGIGNQPQHF
TRBV5-1 CASSLGLLATNEKLFF
TRBV4-2 CASSQDMWSTIYF
TRBV28 CASSSVHSIGLPAATEAFF
TRBV7-9 CASSLGAGPVREYTF
TRBV28 CASSQTGRIVHF
TRBV9 CASSVVSSALFSEQYF
TRBV20-1 CSASRLAARTNEQFF
TRBV6-1 CASSGQRTGGGRGQPQHF
TRBV24-1 CATSDTGESNQPQHF
TRBV11-2 CASSPRQILWGTEAFF
TRBV28 CASSPRTGRTYEQYF
TRBV4-1 CASSQEGGAGYGYTF
TRBV3-1/TRBV3-2 CASQGGSAEAFF
TRBV28 CASSLFTGYSYNSPLHF
TRBV27 CASSQPGLAGADTQYF
TRBV5-1 CASRRDGTSTDTQYF
TRBV4-3 CASSQEAGVDYGYTF
TRBV7-6 CASRDLRSYEQYF
TRBV7-6 CASSPLRGALNEKLFF
TRBV9 CASSVEGTSWAGELFF
TRBV19 CASSTGGVWNYGYTF
TRBV30 CAWTPGGANEQYF
TRBV5-4 CASSGKAMTGEVDSPLHF
TRBV7-3 CASSPRDREASYEQYF
TRBV7-2 CASSIGLAGVSRDNEQFF